Here is one T cell receptor beta chain with its context. This entry comes from a study of blood T cell repertoires in COVID-19. About the research overall: Sample material is recorded as cDNA or gDNA derived from T cells, B-cell-depleted T cells, or PBMCs.

While infection was still active, Seattle patients were enrolled and then followed longitudinally. The CDR3 runs to 11 residues. Trimming took off 8 bases at V and 4 bases at J, with 9 bases between the two ends. The repertoire was sequenced with immunoSEQ multiplex PCR; TCRdb's copy has only in-frame clones and lacks some. The sample has approximately 150,000 clones, approximately 93% seen once; the top ten hold less than 2%. Sequencing was performed on peripheral blood. The rearrangement links TRBV12-3 or TRBV12-4 to TRBJ2-7; TRBD1 is a possible D gene (6 bases). The TCR was taken from a woman in her sixties or seventies with COVID-19, enrolled during active disease. CDR3 in DNA: TGTGCCAGCGGCAGGGGTTACGAGCAGTACTTC. Translation: CASGRGYEQYF.